This entry describes one TCR beta chain. Its antigen is as yet unknown. This sample was taken from a study of cytomegalovirus exposure and HLA in healthy donors. As for the study in general: An early release of data contained approximately 80 million unique TCRs, which came from HLA-typed donors.

Primers for the PCR totalled 60 Vbeta and 13 Jbeta. The protocol was immunoSEQ multiplex PCR, while the TCRdb copy is restricted to in-frame clones and leaves out a portion. The data show fewer than 90,000 clones, 78% seen once. General observations from the study: It was approximately 170 TCR beta chains that were listed as cytomegalovirus-associated.

This CDR3 is built from 14 residues. The V end lost 0 bases, the J end lost 2 bases, and 8 bases lay between the germline ends. Germline CDR1 SGHDT, CDR2 YYEEEE. Sample: PBMCs. The chain carries TRBV5-6 and TRBJ1-1, with D possibly matching TRBD1 (5 bases). The clonotype originates from a male donor in good health and CMV-seropositive. CDR3 bases: TGTGCCAGCAGCTTGGGACAGATAAACACTGAAGCTTTCTTT. Residues: CASSLGQINTEAFF.